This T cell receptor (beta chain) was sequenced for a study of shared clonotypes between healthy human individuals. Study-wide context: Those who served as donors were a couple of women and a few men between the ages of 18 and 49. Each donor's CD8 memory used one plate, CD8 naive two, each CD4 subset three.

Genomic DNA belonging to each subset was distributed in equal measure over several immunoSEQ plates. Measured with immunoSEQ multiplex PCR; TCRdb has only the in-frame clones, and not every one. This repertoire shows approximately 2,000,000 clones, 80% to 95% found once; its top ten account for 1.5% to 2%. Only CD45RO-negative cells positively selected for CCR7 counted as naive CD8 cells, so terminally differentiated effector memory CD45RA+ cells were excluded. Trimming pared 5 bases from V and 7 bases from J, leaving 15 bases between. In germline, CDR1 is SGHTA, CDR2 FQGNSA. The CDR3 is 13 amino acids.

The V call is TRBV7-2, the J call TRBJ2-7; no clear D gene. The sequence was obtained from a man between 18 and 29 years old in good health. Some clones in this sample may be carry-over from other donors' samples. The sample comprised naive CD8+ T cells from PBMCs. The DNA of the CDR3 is TGTGCCAGCAGCCGCCCCGTCGGCGCGGAGCAGTACTTC. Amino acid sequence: CASSRPVGAEQYF.